The 11 T cell receptor beta chains given below trace back to one sample, sequenced in a study of response to subunit inactivated influenza vaccine. TCRdb reprocessed the RT-PCR reads via MiXCR and lists one record per CDR3 protein. There are fewer than 700,000 distinct CDR3 sequences in the sample; approximately 12% occur only once, and around 13% lies in the top ten. The sample was PBMCs from blood, taken 40 to 50 days after vaccination. All receptors derive from a man aged 45 to 65 who received an inactivated influenza vaccine.

V usage is TRBV20-1 and J usage is TRBJ2-3; TRBD2 matches 7 bases. Per the germline V gene, CDR1 is DFQATT and CDR2 is SNEGSKA (reference sequence). The CDR3 runs 14 residues. With 2 bases clipped from V and 4 bases from J, the junction kept 6 bases outside the gene matches. CDR3 in amino acids: CSARWGGRPDTQYF. The CDR3 DNA follows: TGCAGTGCTAGATGGGGGGGGAGGCCAGATACGCAGTATTTT.

This clonotype was seen many times. The rearrangement links TRBV4-2 to TRBJ2-7; a weak D match, TRBD2 (5 bases). The germline CDR1 and CDR2 sequences are LGHNA and YNFKEQ. The length of the CDR3 is 15 residues. V was trimmed by 2 bases and J by 0 bases, leaving 11 bases between them. CDR3 protein: CASSQTMGSSYEQYF. The CDR3 DNA reads TGTGCCAGCAGCCAAACGATGGGGAGCTCCTACGAGCAGTACTTC.

This chain joins TRBV6-2 or TRBV6-3 and TRBJ2-7; D perhaps matches TRBD2 (5 bases). This CDR3 region has 15 residues. Germline CDR1 MNHEY, CDR2 SVGEGT. Between the trimmed V and J ends, which lost 6 bases and 5 bases, there was a span of 20 bases. This CDR3 is CASRDPRPAGNEQYF. As DNA, the CDR3 is TGTGCCAGCAGGGATCCACGGCCTGCCGGGAACGAGCAGTACTTC.

This clonotype was seen repeatedly, ten times or more. V is TRBV7-2 and J is TRBJ2-3; D ambiguous. The V gene's germline CDR1 is SGHTA and CDR2 FQGNSA. This CDR3 comprises 12 residues. V gave up 1 base and J gave up 8 bases, with 7 bases separating them. For the CDR3, the DNA is TGTGCCAGCAGCTTAGGGCCAGCTACGCAGTATTTT. Protein product: CASSLGPATQYF.

The chain carries TRBV10-2 and TRBJ2-2; 7 nucleotides align to TRBD2. Germline V gene data show CDR1 as WSHSY and CDR2 as SAAADI. The CDR3 contains 15 residues. The junction had 7 bases not matched to a gene; V was cut back by 6 bases and J by 3 bases. CDR3: CASRRGGADTGELFF. CDR3 DNA sequence: TGCGCCAGCAGGAGGGGAGGGGCCGACACCGGGGAGCTGTTTTTT.

There are many counts of this clonotype. This chain joins TRBV5-1 and TRBJ2-7; TRBD1 agrees at 8 bases. The length of the CDR3 is 13 residues. Germline CDR1 reads SGHRS; CDR2 reads YFSETQ. V dropped 4 bases and J dropped 6; count of bases not matched to a gene: 6. In DNA, the CDR3 is TGCGCCAGCAGCCGACAGGGGACTGTCGAGCAGTACTTC. Translated: CASSRQGTVEQYF.

This rearrangement joins TRBV29-1 to TRBJ2-1, with a weak D call TRBD1 (6 bases). The CDR3 has 14 amino acids. Trimming removed 7 bases at V and 3 bases at J, with 16 bases between. Germline CDR1 SQVTM, CDR2 ANQGSEA. The CDR3 coding sequence is TGCAGCGCCAACATGGGGGCGTTCTACAATGAGCAGTTCTTC. Its translation is CSANMGAFYNEQFF.

This chain joins TRBV11-2 and TRBJ2-1; D is possibly TRBD2 (6 bases). The CDR3 sequence is 15 residues long. V was shortened by 5 bases and J by 2 bases, with 13 bases between the two germline ends. The germline V gene has CDR1 SGHAT and CDR2 FQNNGV. The CDR3 DNA reads as TGTGCCAGCAGCAATCGGGAGAACCCCTACAATGAGCAGTTCTTC. Amino acids: CASSNRENPYNEQFF.

A few counts support this clonotype. V gene TRBV28 combines with J gene TRBJ2-4; 9 bases match TRBD1. This CDR3 spans 18 amino acids. J was trimmed by 2 bases and V by 6 bases; bases with no gene match: 14. The germline CDR1 and CDR2 sequences are MDHEN and SYDVKM. The CDR3 region is CASSPGTGYYFPKNIQYF. CDR3 DNA: TGTGCCAGCAGCCCGGGGACAGGGTACTATTTTCCCAAAAACATTCAGTACTTC.

This clonotype came up many times. The V gene is TRBV6-2 or TRBV6-3, the J gene TRBJ2-7, with 8 bases lining up with TRBD2. CDR1 and CDR2 (germline): MNHEY, SVGEGT. There are 15 residues in the CDR3. V trimming: 10 bases; J trimming: 6 bases; junction bases outside the gene matches: 17. DNA of the CDR3: TGTGCCACGACGGATGGGAGCGGGAGTAGGAGCGAGCAGTACTTC. It translates to CATTDGSGSRSEQYF.

This clonotype has a handful of counts. The V gene is TRBV12-3 or TRBV12-4, the J gene TRBJ2-7; a weak D match, TRBD2 (5 bases). This CDR3 comprises 16 residues. Between the trimmed V and J ends, which lost 2 bases and 7 bases, there was a span of 21 bases. In nucleotides, the CDR3 is TGTGCCAGCAGTTTACTGGTCGGGCGGAGGACTGGGGAGCAGTACTTC. Residues: CASSLLVGRRTGEQYF.